Listed below are T cell receptor beta chains from one sample, sequenced in a study of shared clonotypes between healthy human individuals. Data came from immunoSEQ multiplex PCR; TCRdb stores just in-frame clones and leaves some out. Found here are some 2,400,000 clones, around 95% of them singletons; the top ten hold around 0.13%. The material sequenced was naive CD4+ T cells sorted from blood. These receptors were obtained from a man aged 18 to 35 in good health. Both conserved end residues are part of each CDR3. The D gene is left open where the match is weak. A clone size is listed for some rows: how often the clone was seen (once, few, many), or a class if it is expanded.

>TRBV4-1|TRBJ1-5|NA|NA
TGCGCCAGCAGCCAAGACGAGCATCCAGGACCCCAGCATTTT
CASSQDEHPGPQHF
>TRBV19|TRBJ2-7|NA|NA
TGTGCCAGTAGTATAGCCGGGGGCGGATACGAGCAGTACTTC
CASSIAGGGYEQYF
>TRBV7-9|TRBJ2-1|NA|TRBD2
TGTGCCAGCAGCTCTGGACTAGCGGGAGGGTACAATGAGCAGTTCTTC
CASSSGLAGGYNEQFF
>TRBV9|TRBJ1-1|NA|NA
TGTGCCAGCAGCGCCTATGATGAGGCCGAAGCTTTCTTT
CASSAYDEAEAFF
>TRBV5-1|TRBJ1-2|NA|NA
TGCGCCAGCAAGCCGGACGGTGTTGTCTATGGCTACACCTTC
CASKPDGVVYGYTF
>TRBV5-1|TRBJ2-7|once|NA
TGCGCCAGCAGTCCTCCGGGGATCCCCTACGAGCAGTACTTC
CASSPPGIPYEQYF
>TRBV19|TRBJ1-1|NA|TRBD1
TGTGCCAGTAGTATCCAGGGGGCTATGGCTGAAGCTTTCTTT
CASSIQGAMAEAFF
>TRBV7-2|TRBJ2-2|NA|NA
TGTGCCAGCAGCTTACTCTCCTACACCGGGGAGCTGTTTTTT
CASSLLSYTGELFF
>TRBV6-5|TRBJ1-5|NA|TRBD1
TGTGCCAGCAGTTACTCGTACAGGGGAAATCAGCCCCAGCATTTT
CASSYSYRGNQPQHF
>TRBV7-9|TRBJ1-4|once|NA
TGTGCCAGCAGCCCGGGTCGAGGACAGAATGAAAAACTGTTTTTT
CASSPGRGQNEKLFF
>TRBV18|TRBJ2-7|NA|TRBD2
TGTGCCAGCTCACCCGGAGCGGGAGGGGGCCTTTACGAGCAGTACTTC
CASSPGAGGGLYEQYF
>TRBV4-1|TRBJ2-1|NA|NA
TGCGCCAGCAGCCAAGTGAGGCCAAACAATGAGCAGTTCTTC
CASSQVRPNNEQFF
>TRBV4-2|TRBJ1-1|NA|TRBD1
TGTGCCAGCAGCCAACGAGGGACAGGGTCGAACACTGAAGCTTTCTTT
CASSQRGTGSNTEAFF
>TRBV12-5|TRBJ2-2|NA|TRBD2
TGTGCTAGTGGTTTGTTCCTCTTAGCGGGAGCGAACACCGGGGAGCTGTTTTTT
CASGLFLLAGANTGELFF
>TRBV7-9|TRBJ2-2|NA|TRBD1
TGTGCCAGCAGCCCCCGGGACAGGGGTGTCACCGGGGAGCTGTTTTTT
CASSPRDRGVTGELFF
>TRBV6-5|TRBJ2-1|few|TRBD1
TGTGCCAGCAGTTACCGGTCAGGGGGCCAGGGTGAGCAGTTCTTC
CASSYRSGGQGEQFF
>TRBV19|TRBJ2-2|few|NA
TGTGCCAGTAGTATCGCGACAGGGAACACCGGGGAGCTGTTTTTT
CASSIATGNTGELFF
>TRBV7-9|TRBJ2-3|NA|NA
TGTGCCAGCACCCTGGGGTGGTCGGAAGATACGCAGTATTTT
CASTLGWSEDTQYF
>TRBV28|TRBJ2-3|NA|TRBD2
TGTGCCACCTCAGCGGGGGGCCGCACAGATACGCAGTATTTT
CATSAGGRTDTQYF
>TRBV20-1|TRBJ2-5|NA|NA
TGCAGTGCTAGGTGGGGAGAGACCCAGTACTTC
CSARWGETQYF
>TRBV5-1|TRBJ2-6|once|NA
TGCGCCAGCAGCTTGGGTCGCCCTGGGGCCAACGTCCTGACTTTC
CASSLGRPGANVLTF
>TRBV5-1|TRBJ2-2|NA|TRBD1
TGCGCCAGCAGCTTGGGGACAGGATCGAACACCGGGGAGCTGTTTTTT
CASSLGTGSNTGELFF
>TRBV4-3|TRBJ1-1|NA|TRBD1
TGCGCCAGCAGCCAGTTGGGACAGGGGAACACTGAAGCTTTCTTT
CASSQLGQGNTEAFF
>TRBV19|TRBJ1-6|NA|NA
TGTGCCAGTAGTAGACAGCTTAATTCACCCCTCCACTTT
CASSRQLNSPLHF
>TRBV28|TRBJ2-7|NA|TRBD1
TGTGCCACCCAATGGGGGACAGGGTTGTACGAGCAGTACTTC
CATQWGTGLYEQYF
>TRBV12-5|TRBJ2-5|NA|NA
TGTGCTAGTGGTTTGCGGGTGTGGGGGGAGACCCAGTACTTC
CASGLRVWGETQYF
>TRBV30|TRBJ2-5|NA|NA
TGTGCCTGGGCCGGTTACCAAGAGACCCAGTACTTC
CAWAGYQETQYF
>TRBV4-1|TRBJ2-7|NA|NA
TGCGCCAGCAGCCAACAATGGGGGGAGGCCTACGAGCAGTACTTC
CASSQQWGEAYEQYF
>TRBV20-1|TRBJ2-7|NA|NA
TGCAGTGCCTGGGGAGGGGGCGAGCAGTACTTC
CSAWGGGEQYF
>TRBV10-3|TRBJ1-6|NA|NA
TGTGCCATCAGTGACGATAGCTCCTATAATTCACCCCTCCACTTT
CAISDDSSYNSPLHF
>TRBV7-6|TRBJ2-3|NA|TRBD2
TGTGCCAGCAGCTTAATTAGTGGACTAGCGGCTAGCACAGATACGCAGTATTTT
CASSLISGLAASTDTQYF
>TRBV25-1|TRBJ1-5|NA|NA
TGTGCCAGCAGTGACGGGGAAATAGGGCCCCAGCATTTT
CASSDGEIGPQHF
>TRBV7-2|TRBJ2-3|NA|TRBD2
TGTGCCAGCAGCTTATGGCTAGCGGGTGTCACAGATACGCAGTATTTT
CASSLWLAGVTDTQYF
>TRBV19|TRBJ1-4|once|NA
TGTGCCAGTAGTCCTTCAGATTGGGAAAAACTGTTTTTT
CASSPSDWEKLFF
>TRBV20-1|TRBJ1-4|NA|TRBD1
TGCAGTGCCCACAGGGGAGAAAAACTGTTTTTT
CSAHRGEKLFF
>TRBV28|TRBJ1-2|NA|NA
TGTGCCAGCAGTAACCGACCCTATCGATATGGCTACACCTTC
CASSNRPYRYGYTF
>TRBV5-1|TRBJ2-1|NA|TRBD2
TGCGCCAGCAGCGTTACCGGGACTAAAGGCAATGAGCAGTTCTTC
CASSVTGTKGNEQFF
>TRBV5-6|TRBJ1-2|NA|NA
TGTGCCAGCAGCTCGGACGGGGCACCTGGCTACACCTTC
CASSSDGAPGYTF
>TRBV30|TRBJ1-2|NA|TRBD1
TGTGCCTGGTCCGGGACAGGGGATGGCTACACCTTC
CAWSGTGDGYTF
>TRBV19|TRBJ1-5|NA|TRBD1
TGTGCCAGTAGAAACAGGGGTGATCAGCCCCAGCATTTT
CASRNRGDQPQHF
>TRBV20-1|TRBJ1-2|once|NA
TGCAGTGCTAGTTTCCTGTATGGCTACACCTTC
CSASFLYGYTF
>TRBV4-3|TRBJ2-4|NA|NA
TGCGCCAGCAGCCAAGAGGGCAGTCTAGCCAAAAACATTCAGTACTTC
CASSQEGSLAKNIQYF
>TRBV5-1|TRBJ2-3|NA|NA
TGCGCCAGCAGCGGAGGAGACAGCACAGATACGCAGTATTTT
CASSGGDSTDTQYF
>TRBV9|TRBJ1-6|NA|TRBD1
TGTGCCAGCAGCGAGAGACCGGGACAGGGGGTTTCACCCCTCCACTTT
CASSERPGQGVSPLHF
>TRBV2|TRBJ1-1|NA|NA
TGTGCCAGCAGTCAGGAACCGAACACTGAAGCTTTCTTT
CASSQEPNTEAFF
>TRBV28|TRBJ2-7|NA|NA
TGTGCCAGCACCCCGTTTTTCAGCTCCTACGAGCAGTACTTC
CASTPFFSSYEQYF